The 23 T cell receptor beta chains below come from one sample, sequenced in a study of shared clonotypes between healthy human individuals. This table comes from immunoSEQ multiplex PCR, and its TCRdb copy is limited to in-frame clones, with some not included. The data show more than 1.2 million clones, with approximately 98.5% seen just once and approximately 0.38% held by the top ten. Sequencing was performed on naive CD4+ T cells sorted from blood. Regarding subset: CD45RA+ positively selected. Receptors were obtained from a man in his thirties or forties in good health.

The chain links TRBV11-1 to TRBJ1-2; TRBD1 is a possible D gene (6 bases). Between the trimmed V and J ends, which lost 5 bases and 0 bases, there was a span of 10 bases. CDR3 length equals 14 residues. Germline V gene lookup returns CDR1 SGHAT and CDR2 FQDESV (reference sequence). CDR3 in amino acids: CASSQTGANYGYTF. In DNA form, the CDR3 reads TGTGCCAGCAGCCAGACAGGAGCTAACTATGGCTACACCTTC.

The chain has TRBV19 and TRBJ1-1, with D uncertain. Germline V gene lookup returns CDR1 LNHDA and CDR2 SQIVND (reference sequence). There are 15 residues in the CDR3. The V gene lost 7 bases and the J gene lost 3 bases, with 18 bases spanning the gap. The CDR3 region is CASNTILSGDTEAFF. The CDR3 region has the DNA TGTGCCAGTAATACTATCTTGAGTGGGGACACTGAAGCTTTCTTT.

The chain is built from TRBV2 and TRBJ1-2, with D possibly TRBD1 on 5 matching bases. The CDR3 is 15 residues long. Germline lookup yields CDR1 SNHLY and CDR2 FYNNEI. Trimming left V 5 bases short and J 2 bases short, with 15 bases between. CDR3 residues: CASSRDATPNYGYTF. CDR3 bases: TGTGCCAGCAGTCGGGACGCTACCCCAAACTATGGCTACACCTTC.

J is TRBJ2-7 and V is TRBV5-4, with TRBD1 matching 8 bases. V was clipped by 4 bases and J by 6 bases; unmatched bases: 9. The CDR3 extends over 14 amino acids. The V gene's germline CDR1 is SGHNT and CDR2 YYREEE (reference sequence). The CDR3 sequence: CASSPNQGAVEQYF. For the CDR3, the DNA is TGTGCCAGCAGCCCAAATCAGGGGGCAGTCGAGCAGTACTTC.

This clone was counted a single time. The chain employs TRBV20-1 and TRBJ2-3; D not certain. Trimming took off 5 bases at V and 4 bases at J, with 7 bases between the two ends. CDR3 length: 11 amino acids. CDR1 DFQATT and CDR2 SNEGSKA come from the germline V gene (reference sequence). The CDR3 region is CSAPRPDTQYF. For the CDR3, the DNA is TGCAGTGCTCCTCGACCAGATACGCAGTATTTT.

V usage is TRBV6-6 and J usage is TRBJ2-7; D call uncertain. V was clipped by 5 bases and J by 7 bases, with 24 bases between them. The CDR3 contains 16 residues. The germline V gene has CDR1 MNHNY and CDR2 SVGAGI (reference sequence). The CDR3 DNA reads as TGTGCCAGCAGTCCGGCGGCCGATCCTGGACCGGAAGAGCAGTACTTC. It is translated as CASSPAADPGPEEQYF.

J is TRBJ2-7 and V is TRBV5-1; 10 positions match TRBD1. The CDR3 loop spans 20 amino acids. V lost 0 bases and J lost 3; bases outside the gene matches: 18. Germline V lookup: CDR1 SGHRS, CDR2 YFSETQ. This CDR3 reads CASSLGRAGQGLSPLYEQYF. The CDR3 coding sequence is TGCGCCAGCAGCTTGGGGCGAGCGGGACAGGGGTTATCTCCGCTCTACGAGCAGTACTTC. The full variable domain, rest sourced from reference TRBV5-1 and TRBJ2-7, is KAGVTQTPRYLIKTRGQQVTLSCSPISGHRSVSWYQQTPGQGLQFLFEYFSETQRNKGNFPGRFSGRQFSNSRSEMNVSTLELGDSALYLCASSLGRAGQGLSPLYEQYFGPGTRLTVT.

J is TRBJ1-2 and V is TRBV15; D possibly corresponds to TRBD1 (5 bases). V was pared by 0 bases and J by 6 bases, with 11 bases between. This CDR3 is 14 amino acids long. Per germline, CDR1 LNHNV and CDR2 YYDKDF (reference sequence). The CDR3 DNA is TGTGCCACCAGCAGAGATCGGGAGGGGAATGGCTACACCTTC. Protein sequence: CATSRDREGNGYTF. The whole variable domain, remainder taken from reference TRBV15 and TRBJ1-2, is DAMVIQNPRYQVTQFGKPVTLSCSQTLNHNVMYWYQQKSSQAPKLLFHYYDKDFNNEADTPDNFQSRRPNTSFCFLDIRSPGLGDTAMYLCATSRDREGNGYTFGSGTRLTVV.

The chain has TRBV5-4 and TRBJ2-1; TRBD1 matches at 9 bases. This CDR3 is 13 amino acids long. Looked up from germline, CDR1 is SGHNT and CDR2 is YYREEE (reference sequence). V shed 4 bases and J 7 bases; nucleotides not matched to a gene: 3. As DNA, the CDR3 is TGTGCCAGCAGCGGACAGGGGTATAATGAGCAGTTCTTC. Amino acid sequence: CASSGQGYNEQFF.

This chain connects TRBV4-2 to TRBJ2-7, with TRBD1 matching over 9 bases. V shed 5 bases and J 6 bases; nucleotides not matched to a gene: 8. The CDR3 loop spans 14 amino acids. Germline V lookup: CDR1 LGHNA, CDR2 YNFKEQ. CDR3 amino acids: CASSLGTGLGEQYF. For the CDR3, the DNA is TGTGCCAGCAGCTTAGGGACAGGGCTTGGCGAGCAGTACTTC.

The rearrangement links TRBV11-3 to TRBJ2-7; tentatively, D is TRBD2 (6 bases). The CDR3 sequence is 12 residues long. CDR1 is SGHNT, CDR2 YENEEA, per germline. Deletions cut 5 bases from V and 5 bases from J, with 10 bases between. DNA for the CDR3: TGTGCCAGCAGCCACGGGGGTCACGAGCAGTACTTC. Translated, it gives CASSHGGHEQYF.

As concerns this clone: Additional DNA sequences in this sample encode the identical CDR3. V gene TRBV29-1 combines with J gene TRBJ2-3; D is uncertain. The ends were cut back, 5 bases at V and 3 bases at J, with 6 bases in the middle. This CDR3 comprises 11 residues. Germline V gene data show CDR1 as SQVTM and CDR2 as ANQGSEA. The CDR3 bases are TGCAGCGTTAGTGGGACAGATACGCAGTATTTT. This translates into CSVSGTDTQYF.

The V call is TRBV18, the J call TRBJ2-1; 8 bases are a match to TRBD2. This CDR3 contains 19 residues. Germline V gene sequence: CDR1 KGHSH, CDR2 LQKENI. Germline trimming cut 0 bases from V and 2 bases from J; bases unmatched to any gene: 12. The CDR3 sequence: CASSPPEGRGGRPYNEQFF. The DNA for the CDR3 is TGTGCCAGCTCACCACCTGAAGGACGAGGCGGGAGGCCCTACAATGAGCAGTTCTTC.

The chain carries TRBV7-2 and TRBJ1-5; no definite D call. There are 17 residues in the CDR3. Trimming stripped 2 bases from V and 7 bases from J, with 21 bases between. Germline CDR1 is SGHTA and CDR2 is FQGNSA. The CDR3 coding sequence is TGTGCCAGCAGCTTATTCGGGCAGGCGATCCCCCCCCAGCCCCAGCATTTT. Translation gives CASSLFGQAIPPQPQHF. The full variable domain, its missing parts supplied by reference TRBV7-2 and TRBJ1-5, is GAGVSQSPSNKVTEKGKDVELRCDPISGHTALYWYRQSLGQGLEFLIYFQGNSAPDKSGLPSDRFSAERTGGSVSTLTIQRTQQEDSAVYLCASSLFGQAIPPQPQHFGDGTRLSIL.

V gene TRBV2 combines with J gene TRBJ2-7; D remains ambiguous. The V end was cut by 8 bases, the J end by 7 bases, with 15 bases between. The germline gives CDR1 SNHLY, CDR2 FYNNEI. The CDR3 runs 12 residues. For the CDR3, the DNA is TGTGCCAGCTCCCAGGAACTCGAGGAGCAGTACTTC. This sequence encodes CASSQELEEQYF.

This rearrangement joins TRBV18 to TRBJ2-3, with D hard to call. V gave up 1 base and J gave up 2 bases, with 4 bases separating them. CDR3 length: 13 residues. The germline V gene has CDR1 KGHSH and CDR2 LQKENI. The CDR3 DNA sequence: TGTGCCAGCTCACCACACGCCACAGATACGCAGTATTTT. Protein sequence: CASSPHATDTQYF.

CDR3 DNA: TGTGCCAGCAGCCTAGGGACTAATGAGCAGTTCTTC. This sequence encodes CASSLGTNEQFF. The chain is built from TRBV11-3 and TRBJ2-1, with a weak D call TRBD2 (6 bases). Germline CDR1 SGHNT, CDR2 YENEEA. Deletions cut 5 bases from V and 7 bases from J, with 9 bases between. The CDR3 contains 12 residues.

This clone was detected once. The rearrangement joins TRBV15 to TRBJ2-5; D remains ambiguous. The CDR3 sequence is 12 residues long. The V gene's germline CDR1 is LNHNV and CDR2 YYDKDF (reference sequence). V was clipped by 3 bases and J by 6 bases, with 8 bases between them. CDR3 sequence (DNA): TGTGCCACCAGCAGGGGCGAGCAGACCCAGTACTTC. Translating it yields CATSRGEQTQYF.

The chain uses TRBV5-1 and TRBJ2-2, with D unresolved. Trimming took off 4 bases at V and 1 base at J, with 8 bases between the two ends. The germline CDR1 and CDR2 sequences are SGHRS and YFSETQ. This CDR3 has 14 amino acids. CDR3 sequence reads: CASSPPLNTGELFF. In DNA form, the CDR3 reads TGCGCCAGCAGCCCCCCTCTGAACACCGGGGAGCTGTTTTTT.

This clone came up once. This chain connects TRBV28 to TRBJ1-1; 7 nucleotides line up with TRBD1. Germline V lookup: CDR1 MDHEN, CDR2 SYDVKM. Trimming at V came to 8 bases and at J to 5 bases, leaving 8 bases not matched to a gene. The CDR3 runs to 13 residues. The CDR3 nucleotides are TGTGCCAGCCTCACAGGGGAGCGAACTGAAGCTTTCTTT. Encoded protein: CASLTGERTEAFF.

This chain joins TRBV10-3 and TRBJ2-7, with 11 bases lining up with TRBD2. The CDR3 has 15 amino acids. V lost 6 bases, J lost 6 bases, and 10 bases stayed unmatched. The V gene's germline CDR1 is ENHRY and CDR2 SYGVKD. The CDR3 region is CAIRDISGRAGEQYF. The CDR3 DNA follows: TGTGCCATCAGAGATATTAGCGGGAGGGCAGGCGAGCAGTACTTC.

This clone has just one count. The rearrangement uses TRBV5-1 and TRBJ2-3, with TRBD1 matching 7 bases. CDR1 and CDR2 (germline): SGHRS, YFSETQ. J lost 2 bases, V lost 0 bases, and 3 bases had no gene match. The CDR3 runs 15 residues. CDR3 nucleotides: TGCGCCAGCAGCTTGGCCGGGACAGACACAGATACGCAGTATTTT. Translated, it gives CASSLAGTDTDTQYF. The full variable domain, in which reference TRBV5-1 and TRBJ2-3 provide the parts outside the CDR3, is KAGVTQTPRYLIKTRGQQVTLSCSPISGHRSVSWYQQTPGQGLQFLFEYFSETQRNKGNFPGRFSGRQFSNSRSEMNVSTLELGDSALYLCASSLAGTDTDTQYFGPGTRLTVL.

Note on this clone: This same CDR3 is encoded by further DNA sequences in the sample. The DNA for the CDR3 is TGTGCCAGCAGTGTTGAGGGCTCCACAGATACGCAGTATTTT. Its protein is CASSVEGSTDTQYF. V is TRBV2 and J is TRBJ2-3, with D possibly being TRBD2 (5 bases). CDR1 and CDR2 from the germline V gene are SNHLY and FYNNEI. Deletions cut 4 bases from V and 2 bases from J, with 10 bases between. This CDR3 is built from 14 residues.